The clone carrying this TCR beta chain was counted once. This CDR3 contains 15 residues. The ends were cut back, 3 bases at V and 1 base at J, with 12 bases in the middle. From germline, CDR1 is MNHEY and CDR2 SMNVEV (reference sequence). The sample comes from a study of control samples from healthy donors and cancer patients. The table came from immunoSEQ multiplex PCR; TCRdb's copy has only in-frame clones and leaves some out. This sample has some 74,000 clones; about 94% occur once, and the top ten carry under 3.5%. This TCR came from a young woman in good health. The specimen sequenced was blood. The V and J genes are TRBV27 and TRBJ2-5; a possible D gene is TRBD1 (6 bases). The CDR3 region has the DNA TGTGCCAGCAGTTTGAGTTGGGACACCCAAGAGACCCAGTACTTC. It encodes CASSLSWDTQETQYF.